This T cell receptor beta chain was profiled in a study of CD8 T cells in ankylosing spondylitis (dated by TCRdb to between 2016 and 2019). Regarding the research as a whole: The study profiled T cell receptor beta repertoires in healthy donors and ankylosing spondylitis patients to find disease-linked TCR variants. The whole study cohort included over 85 healthy donors and 25 ankylosing spondylitis patients. Peripheral blood was sampled, and synovial fluid was also collected from ankylosing spondylitis patients. Study-wide conclusions, independent of this receptor: Some motif variants were previously reported in synovial fluid and blood of reactive arthritis patients, suggesting common disease-initiation mechanisms. The disease-linked clones showed a CD8+ phenotype and occurred at relatively low frequencies in peripheral blood. According to the report, matched synovial fluid samples from ankylosing spondylitis patients were significantly enriched for the disease-linked clones. Blood from ankylosing spondylitis patients appeared to be characterized by a TCR beta motif composed of under 10 highly homologous amino acid variants.

The CDR3 runs 15 residues from the cysteine to the phenylalanine. Only the CDR3 DNA stays, 45 bases, in frame from base 1. Unmatched junction bases come to 9, with V trimmed by 5 bases and J by 8 bases. CDR1 and CDR2 (KGHSH, LQKENI) derive from the germline V gene. For this clonotype: What antigen it recognizes has not been identified. Per-base quality was not reported, and no clone a single base away is much larger than it.

The run used an Illumina HiSeq 2500. Quantitative 5'-RACE with molecular barcodes was used to prepare TCR beta libraries. The source study handled its data this way. Disease-linked TCR variants were identified with a new computational method built on a probabilistic model of VDJ rearrangement. TCRdb cleaned the public reads at Q25 with fastp, built clones with MiXCR and kept in-frame beta chains. One record per CDR3 amino acid sequence lists the most common genes and DNA. V and J calls and clone size were set by TCRdb, not the authors. Across this sample there are 240,000 or so distinct CDR3 sequences, with around 7.8% seen only once. Almost 7% of the sample is in the top ten clones.

The source of this sequence is a male donor with ankylosing spondylitis or in good health (not recorded which). Sequencing used blood, either unsorted or a sorted T cell fraction (not recorded which). The receptor chain draws on TRBV18 and TRBJ1-4, and 9 bases in between align with TRBD1. CDR3 reads: CASSLQGTGKEKLFF. DNA sequence: TGTGCCAGCTCATTACAAGGGACAGGGAAAGAAAAACTGTTTTTT.